What follows is one T cell receptor beta chain and its context. Its antigen is not yet known. No base quality values were provided; no much bigger clone lies one nucleotide off. V has 4 bases trimmed and J has 1 base trimmed; junction bases matching no gene number 14. The germline V gene sets CDR1 to KGHSY and CDR2 to FQNENV. There are 20 amino acids in the CDR3, from cysteine to phenylalanine inclusive. Only the CDR3 DNA stays, 60 bases, in frame from base 1. Library generation was performed with the immunoSEQ multiplex PCR assay. A mixture of 60 forward primers for TCR Vbeta segments and 13 reverse primers for TCR Jbeta segments was used in the multiplex PCR. A multiplex PCR assay on genomic DNA amplified the CDR3 region of rearranged TCR beta genes. The Illumina HiSeq System was used to sequence the amplified TCR beta libraries as 87-base-pair reads. As for the authors' bioinformatics: Across the 670 or so repertoires, a later analysis counted 80 million or so unique TCR beta chains, approximately 10 million of which were shared by at least two donors. A nearest-neighbor algorithm error-corrected the raw reads and collapsed the reads into unique sequences, merging closely related sequences to remove PCR and sequencing errors. V, D and J gene segments were assigned by aligning CDR3 sequences to IMGT reference sequences. For a sequence to be retained, a match of at least six nucleotides was required to both a V gene segment and a J gene segment. Rearrangements were classified as productive when the CDR3 lacked stop codons and remained in frame with V and J, and all other rearrangements were classified as non-productive. Following IMGT convention, CDR3 was defined as the stretch from the second conserved V-encoded cysteine to the conserved J-encoded phenylalanine. In an earlier analysis of approximately 500 of the donors, sequences lacking an unambiguous match to a single V gene segment were excluded. An earlier analysis of around 600 of the donors classified V segments as functional when productive rearrangements were above 56.7% and as segregating when the standard deviation between donors was above 5%. A statistical classification framework was built to diagnose cytomegalovirus status from the catalog of TCR beta chain sequences. V and J gene assignment, in a later analysis, came from comparing TCR nucleotide sequences with IMGT/GENE-DB human TR gene sequences. Using the TCRdist pipeline, a later analysis assigned CDR3 sequences along with most-parsimonious VDJ recombination scenarios. In a later analysis, every TCR beta chain was defined by the combination of its CDR3 amino acid sequence and its V-gene family, and reads without a unique V-gene family were dropped. In a later analysis, 450 to 600 highly shared, low-generation-probability nucleotide sequences were removed to address suspected cross-contamination and a sequencing artifact. For each public chain, a later analysis derived a clonal expansion index from normalized ranks of inferred template counts within each repertoire. Generation probabilities in a later analysis came from a VDJ recombination model fitted to out-of-frame rearrangements, and those results were checked against IGoR. Hypergeometric tests were used in a later analysis to score TCR-TCR, TCR-HLA and TCR-CMV co-occurrence, with a repertoire-size bias correction applied to the TCR pairs. A later analysis estimated false discovery rates by permuting HLA or CMV assignments 20 times. In a later analysis, co-occurring TCRs were grouped using DBSCAN, and TCRdist sequence similarity was added for clustering within HLA-allele-positive subsets. Co-occurrence clustering excluded repertoires with fewer than 30,000 or more than 120,000 public chains, plus five with anomalous nucleotide sharing. Entries here come from immuneACCESS through TCRdb and include only in-frame sequences with V and J called. Some clones fail to appear in such tables; in the studies checked, an unresolved V gene covers under half of the shortfall, and the cause of the remainder is unknown. V and J calls and clone size are copied from that table; D and trimming were computed from the DNA. The sample table shows 150,000 or so clones, and over 60% are seen once. In total, the top ten clones hold about 3.4% of the sample.

This entry comes from a study of cytomegalovirus exposure and HLA in healthy donors (dated by TCRdb to about 2017). In terms of the full investigation: An earlier analysis of 587 of the donors reported about 290 Gb of sequence data and about 100 million unique TCR beta sequences from roughly 180 million T cells. Typing coverage varied by locus: roughly 620-640 donors for A, B, C, DRB1 and DQB1; roughly 510 for DQA1; approximately 610 for DPA1; fewer than 480 for DPB1. Roughly five DR-DQ haplotypes were handled as single units for association and clustering, since linkage in the cohort was strong. An earlier analysis of several hundred of the donors applied high-throughput TCR beta sequencing to assess whether each TCR beta V gene segment acted as functional or pseudogenic. Of the 300 to 500 genotyped donors, approximately 80% were placed in the genetic ancestry cluster associated with self-reported Caucasian donors. In addition to the first cohort of 666 subjects, a separate validation cohort of some 120 different subjects was used. Genome-wide SNP genotypes for about three fifths of the roughly 670 donors were used in a later genetic analysis, which treated that subset as a discovery cohort. Both class I and class II loci were covered by HLA typing, at four-digit resolution. Every repertoire in the discovery cohort had been generated on one and the same sequencing platform. The study combined high-throughput TCR immunosequencing, statistical association of individual TCRs with disease status, and machine learning to predict cytomegalovirus infection status. Donor age, sex, ethnicity and CMV serostatus were compiled together with the repertoire data. The T cell repertoires of 666 subjects were profiled by immunosequencing and related to cytomegalovirus serostatus. Rather than using new phenotypic data, the later analysis identified candidate immune exposures from TCR beta sequences and from how often those sequences occurred across donors. The study aimed to test whether cataloging public T cell receptors could reveal signatures of past pathogen exposure. Among some 400 genotyped donors of the cohort, an average of around 250,000 unique TCR beta nucleotide sequences was sequenced per donor, of which roughly 18% were non-productive. To study patterns of TCR occurrence, a later analysis re-analyzed previously published TCR beta repertoires from just over 650 donors and added high-resolution HLA genotyping. Roughly 300 gigabases of sequencing data and roughly 81 million unique TCR sequences made up an early release that covered approximately 620 HLA-typed donors. The full study reports these points: The study gave a list of about 150 TCR beta chains associated with cytomegalovirus. CMV serostatus was the only immune exposure information available for the cohort. A further reported finding was that TCR beta sequences accurately predicted the HLA-A and HLA-B alleles for most subjects in the first cohort. A later analysis associated 15,000 to 20,000 TCR beta sequences with specific HLA alleles at a false discovery rate of 0.05. Most CMV-associated TCR beta chains appeared to be HLA-restricted in a later analysis, and the HLA associations seemed to be driven largely by CMV exposure. Sequencing depth was assumed to be roughly uniform across donors in the presence/absence analyses, though that assumption may not hold. The earlier analysis of nearly 600 of the donors excluded over 15 rarely observed V segments, including chromosome 9 orphons, because counts were too low. It was suggested by the authors that the approach could potentially be generalized to other disease states and immunological phenotypes. In a later analysis, several top co-occurrence clusters were reported to appear linked to parvovirus B19, influenza, CMV and Epstein-Barr virus. Some IMGT-functional V segments, including TRBV6-2 and TRBV6-3, could not be told apart with the 87-base-pair reads, so those segments were excluded. In both the original and validation cohorts, the classifier was reported to diagnose cytomegalovirus status with high specificity and sensitivity. Strong co-occurrence of HLA alleles, especially DR and DQ, made assigning TCR associations to individual alleles difficult. In an earlier analysis of approximately 600 of the donors, most TCR beta V segments were observed in productive rearrangements about 87% or about 30% of the time, broadly matching IMGT annotations. Compared with equally common non-associated chains, HLA-associated TCR beta chains in a later analysis were more clonally expanded and had lower generation probabilities. In a later genetic analysis, a missense DCLRE1C variant was associated with V-gene and J-gene trimming of TCR beta chains, and the association was replicated in an independent cohort. Because some donors lacked HLA typing at each locus, the association tests relied only on the typed subset. Linkage disequilibrium might explain the correlated functional status among segregating V segments, but an unknown experimental factor could not be ruled out. A group of highly shared sequence variants was considered likely to be a technical artifact of the sequencing pipeline. This cohort had only TCR beta chains sequenced, and the lack of alpha or paired-chain data limited which features could be detected. A later genetic analysis reported fewer N-insertions in productive TCRs among donors in an Asian-associated ancestry cluster than the approximately 670-donor mean. In a later analysis, TCR association rates were found to vary across HLA loci, with the most associated TCRs seen for DRB1 alleles and the fewest for HLA-C alleles. A few of the identified cytomegalovirus-associated TCR beta chains were confirmed in vitro to be specific for cytomegalovirus antigens. Across donors, most TCR sequences were observed very rarely, whereas some public TCRs were present in many individuals.

In total, approximately 610 healthy bone marrow donors made up the cohort. Cohort members were all nominally healthy when sampled, although unrecorded immune exposures were likely present. The donor tested CMV seronegative and was one of the 352 seronegative cohort members. A peripheral blood sample was provided by each donor, and peripheral blood mononuclear cells were used for TCR beta sequencing. The Qiagen DNeasy Blood Extraction Kit was used to extract genomic DNA from the blood cell samples. The chain couples TRBV16 to TRBJ1-5, with 12 middle bases fitting TRBD1. This TCR was sampled from a male donor in good health and CMV-seronegative. Sequenced: PBMCs. The DNA sequence follows: TGTGCCAGCAGCCTAACCACCGGGACAGGGGGCGCGGTAAGCAATCAGCCCCAGCATTTT. This gives the protein CASSLTTGTGGAVSNQPQHF.